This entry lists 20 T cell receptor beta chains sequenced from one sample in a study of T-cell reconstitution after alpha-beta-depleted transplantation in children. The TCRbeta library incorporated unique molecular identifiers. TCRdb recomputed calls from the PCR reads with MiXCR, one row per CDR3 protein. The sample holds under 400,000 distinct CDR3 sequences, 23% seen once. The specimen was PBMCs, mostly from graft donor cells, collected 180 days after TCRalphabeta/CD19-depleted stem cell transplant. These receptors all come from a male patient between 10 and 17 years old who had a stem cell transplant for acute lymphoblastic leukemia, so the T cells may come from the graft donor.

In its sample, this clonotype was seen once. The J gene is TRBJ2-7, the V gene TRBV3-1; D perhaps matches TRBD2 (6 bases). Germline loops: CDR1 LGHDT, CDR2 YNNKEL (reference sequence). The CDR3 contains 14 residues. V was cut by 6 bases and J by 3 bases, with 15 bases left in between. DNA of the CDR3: TGTGCCAGCAGGGCGGGAACTGCCTTCTACGAGCAGTACTTC. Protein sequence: CASRAGTAFYEQYF.

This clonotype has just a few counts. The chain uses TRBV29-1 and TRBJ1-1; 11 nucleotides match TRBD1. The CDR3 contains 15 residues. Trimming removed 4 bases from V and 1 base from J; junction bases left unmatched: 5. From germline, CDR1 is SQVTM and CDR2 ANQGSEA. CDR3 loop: CSVGGTGGANTEAFF. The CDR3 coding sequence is TGCAGCGTTGGAGGGACAGGGGGTGCGAACACTGAAGCTTTCTTT.

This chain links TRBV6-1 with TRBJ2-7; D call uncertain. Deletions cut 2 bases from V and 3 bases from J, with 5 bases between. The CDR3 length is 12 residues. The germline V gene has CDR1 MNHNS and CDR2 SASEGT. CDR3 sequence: CASSEWSYEQYF. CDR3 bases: TGTGCCAGCAGTGAATGGAGCTACGAGCAGTACTTC.

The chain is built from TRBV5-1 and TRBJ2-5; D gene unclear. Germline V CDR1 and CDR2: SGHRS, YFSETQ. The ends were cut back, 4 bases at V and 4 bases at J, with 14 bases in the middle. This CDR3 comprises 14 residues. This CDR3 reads CASSDDSPPETQYF. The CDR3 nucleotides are TGCGCCAGCAGCGATGACTCGCCCCCAGAGACCCAGTACTTC.

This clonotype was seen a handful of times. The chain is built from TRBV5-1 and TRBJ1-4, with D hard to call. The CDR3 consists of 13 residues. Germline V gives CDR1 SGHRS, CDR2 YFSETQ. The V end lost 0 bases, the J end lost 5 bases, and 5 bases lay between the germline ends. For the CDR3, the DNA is TGCGCCAGCAGCTTGGCCTGGAATGAAAAACTGTTTTTT. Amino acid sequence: CASSLAWNEKLFF.

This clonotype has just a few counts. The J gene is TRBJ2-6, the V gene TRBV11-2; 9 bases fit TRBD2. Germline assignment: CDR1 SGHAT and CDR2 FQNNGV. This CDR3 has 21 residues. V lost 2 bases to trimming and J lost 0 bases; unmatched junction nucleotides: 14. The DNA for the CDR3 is TGTGCCAGCAGCTTACGGTTTCCCGGGACTAGCCTGTACTCTGGGGCCAACGTCCTGACTTTC. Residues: CASSLRFPGTSLYSGANVLTF.

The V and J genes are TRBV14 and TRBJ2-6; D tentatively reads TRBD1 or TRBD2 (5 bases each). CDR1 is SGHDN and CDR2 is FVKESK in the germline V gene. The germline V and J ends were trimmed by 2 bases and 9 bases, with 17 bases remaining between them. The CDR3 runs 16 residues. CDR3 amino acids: CASSQTRGFAYNVLTF. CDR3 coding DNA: TGTGCCAGCAGCCAAACCCGGGGCTTTGCGTACAACGTCCTGACTTTC.

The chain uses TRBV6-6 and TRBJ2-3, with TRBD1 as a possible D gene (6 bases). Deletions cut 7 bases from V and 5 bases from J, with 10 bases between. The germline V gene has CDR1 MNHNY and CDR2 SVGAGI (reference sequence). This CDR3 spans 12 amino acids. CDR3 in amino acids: CASKGGGDTQYF. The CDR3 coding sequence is TGTGCCAGCAAAGGGGGTGGAGATACGCAGTATTTT.

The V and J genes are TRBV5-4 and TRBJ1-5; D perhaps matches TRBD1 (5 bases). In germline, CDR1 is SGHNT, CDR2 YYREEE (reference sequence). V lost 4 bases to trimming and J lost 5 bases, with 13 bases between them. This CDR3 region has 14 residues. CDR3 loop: CASSEDGAHQPQHF. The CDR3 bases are TGTGCCAGCAGCGAGGACGGGGCACATCAGCCCCAGCATTTT.

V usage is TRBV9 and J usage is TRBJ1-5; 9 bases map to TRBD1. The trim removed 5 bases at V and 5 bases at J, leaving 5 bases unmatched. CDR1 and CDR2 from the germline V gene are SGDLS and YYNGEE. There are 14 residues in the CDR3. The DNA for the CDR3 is TGTGCCAGCAGTCGTGACAGGGGGGATCAGCCCCAGCATTTT. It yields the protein CASSRDRGDQPQHF. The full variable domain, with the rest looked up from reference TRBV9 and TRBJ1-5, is DSGVTQTPKHLITATGQRVTLRCSPRSGDLSVYWYQQSLDQGLQFLIQYYNGEERAKGNILERFSAQQFPDLHSELNLSSLELGDSALYFCASSRDRGDQPQHFGDGTRLSIL.

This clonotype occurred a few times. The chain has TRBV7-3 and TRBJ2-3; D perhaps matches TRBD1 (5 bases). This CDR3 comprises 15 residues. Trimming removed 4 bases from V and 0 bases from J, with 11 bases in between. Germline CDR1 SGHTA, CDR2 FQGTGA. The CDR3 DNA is TGTGCCAGCAGCTCAGGACAATTTAGCACAGATACGCAGTATTTT. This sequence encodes CASSSGQFSTDTQYF.

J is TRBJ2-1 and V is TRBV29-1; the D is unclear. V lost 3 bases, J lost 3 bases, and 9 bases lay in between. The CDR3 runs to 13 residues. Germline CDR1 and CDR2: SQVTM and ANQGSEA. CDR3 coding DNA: TGCAGCGTTGAGGACGGATACTACAATGAGCAGTTCTTC. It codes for CSVEDGYYNEQFF.

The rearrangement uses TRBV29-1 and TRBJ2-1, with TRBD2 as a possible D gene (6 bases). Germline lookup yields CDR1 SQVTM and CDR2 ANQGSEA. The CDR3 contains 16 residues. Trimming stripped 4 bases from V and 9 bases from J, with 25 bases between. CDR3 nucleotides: TGCAGCGTTGGAGAACACCGGGACTCCCCATGGAGTGAGCAGTTCTTC. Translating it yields CSVGEHRDSPWSEQFF.

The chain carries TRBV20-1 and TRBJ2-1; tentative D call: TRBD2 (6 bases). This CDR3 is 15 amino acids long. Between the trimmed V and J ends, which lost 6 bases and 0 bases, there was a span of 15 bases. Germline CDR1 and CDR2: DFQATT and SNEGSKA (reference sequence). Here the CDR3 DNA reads TGCAGTGCCCGGCTGGGGGGTAGCTCCTACAATGAGCAGTTCTTC. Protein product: CSARLGGSSYNEQFF.

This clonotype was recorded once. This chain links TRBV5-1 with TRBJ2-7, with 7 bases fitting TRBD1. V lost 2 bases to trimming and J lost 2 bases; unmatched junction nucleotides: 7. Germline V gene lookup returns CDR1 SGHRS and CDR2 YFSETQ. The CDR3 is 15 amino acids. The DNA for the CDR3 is TGCGCCAGCAGCTTTTCGCAGGGGGAAACCTACGAGCAGTACTTC. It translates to CASSFSQGETYEQYF.

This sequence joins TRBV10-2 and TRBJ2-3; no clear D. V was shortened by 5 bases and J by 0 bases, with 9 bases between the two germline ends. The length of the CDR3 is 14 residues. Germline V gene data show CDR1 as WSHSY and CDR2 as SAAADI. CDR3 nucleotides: TGCGCCAGCAGTAGCAGGATTAGCACAGATACGCAGTATTTT. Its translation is CASSSRISTDTQYF.

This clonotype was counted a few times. CDR3 sequence (DNA): TGTGCCAGCAGCCAATCTTTGACAGGGGCCTACGAGCAGTACTTC. As protein: CASSQSLTGAYEQYF. V usage is TRBV16 and J usage is TRBJ2-7; TRBD1 matches 8 bases. This CDR3 has 15 amino acids. The germline V gene has CDR1 KGHSY and CDR2 FQNENV. V lost 0 bases to trimming and J lost 2 bases; unmatched junction nucleotides: 3.

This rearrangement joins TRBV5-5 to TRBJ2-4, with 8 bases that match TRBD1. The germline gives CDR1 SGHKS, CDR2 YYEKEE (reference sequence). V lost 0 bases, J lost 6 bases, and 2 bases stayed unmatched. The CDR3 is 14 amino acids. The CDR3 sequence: CASSLGGTGNIQYF. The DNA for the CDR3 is TGTGCCAGCAGCTTGGGTGGGACAGGAAACATTCAGTACTTC.

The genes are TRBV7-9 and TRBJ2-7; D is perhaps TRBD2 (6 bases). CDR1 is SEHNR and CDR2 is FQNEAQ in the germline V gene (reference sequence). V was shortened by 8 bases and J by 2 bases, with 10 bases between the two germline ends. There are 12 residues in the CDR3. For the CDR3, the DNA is TGTGCCAGCTCCCCGGGGGCCTACGAGCAGTACTTC. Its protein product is CASSPGAYEQYF. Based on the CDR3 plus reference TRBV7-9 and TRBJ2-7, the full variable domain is DTGVSQNPRHKITKRGQNVTFRCDPISEHNRLYWYRQTLGQGPEFLTYFQNEAQLEKSRLLSDRFSAERPKGSFSTLEIQRTEQGDSAMYLCASSPGAYEQYFGPGTRLTVT.

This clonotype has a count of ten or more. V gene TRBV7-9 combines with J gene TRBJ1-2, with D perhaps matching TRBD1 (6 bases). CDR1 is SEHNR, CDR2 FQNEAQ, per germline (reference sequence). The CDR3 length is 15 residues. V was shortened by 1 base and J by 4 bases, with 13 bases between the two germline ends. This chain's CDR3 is CASSLGLQGTYGYTF. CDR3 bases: TGTGCCAGCAGCTTAGGTTTGCAGGGGACCTATGGCTACACCTTC.